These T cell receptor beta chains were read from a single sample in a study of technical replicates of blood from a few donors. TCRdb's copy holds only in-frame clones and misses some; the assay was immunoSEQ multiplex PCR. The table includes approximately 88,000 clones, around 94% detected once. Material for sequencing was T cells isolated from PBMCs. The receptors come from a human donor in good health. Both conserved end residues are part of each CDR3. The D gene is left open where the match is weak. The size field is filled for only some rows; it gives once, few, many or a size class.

CDR3 protein: CASSVREWWEQFF
CDR3 DNA: TGTGCCAGCAGTGTTCGGGAGTGGTGGGAGCAGTTCTTC
J gene: TRBJ2-1
D gene: -
clone size: -
V gene: TRBV2

CDR3 protein: CASSLLRDRGKAFF
CDR3 DNA: TGTGCCAGCAGCTTACTCCGCGACAGGGGGAAGGCTTTCTTT
J gene: TRBJ1-1
D gene: TRBD1
clone size: -
V gene: TRBV11-2

CDR3 protein: CASSNRRPQETQYF
CDR3 DNA: TGTGCCAGTAGTAACAGGCGCCCCCAAGAGACCCAGTACTTC
J gene: TRBJ2-5
D gene: -
clone size: once
V gene: TRBV19

CDR3 protein: CASSPDWLTETYEQYF
CDR3 DNA: TGCGCCAGCAGCCCAGACTGGCTGACAGAGACCTACGAGCAGTACTTC
J gene: TRBJ2-7
D gene: -
clone size: -
V gene: TRBV4-1

CDR3 protein: CASSRLLQEDYTF
CDR3 DNA: TGTGCCAGCAGTCGACTCCTACAGGAAGACTACACCTTC
J gene: TRBJ1-2
D gene: -
clone size: -
V gene: TRBV7-9

CDR3 protein: CASRDTNRETQYF
CDR3 DNA: TGTGCCAGCAGAGACACCAACAGGGAGACCCAGTACTTC
J gene: TRBJ2-5
D gene: -
clone size: -
V gene: TRBV5-6

CDR3 protein: CASSGAAEETQYF
CDR3 DNA: TGTGCCAGCAGTGGGGCGGCAGAAGAGACCCAGTACTTC
J gene: TRBJ2-5
D gene: -
clone size: -
V gene: TRBV5-4

CDR3 protein: CAWRGGAGSGDTQYF
CDR3 DNA: TGTGCCTGGAGAGGTGGGGCCGGGTCGGGAGATACGCAGTATTTT
J gene: TRBJ2-3
D gene: -
clone size: -
V gene: TRBV30

CDR3 protein: CASSFGQGTANSPLHF
CDR3 DNA: TGTGCCAGCAGCTTTGGACAGGGGACGGCTAATTCACCCCTCCACTTT
J gene: TRBJ1-6
D gene: TRBD1
clone size: -
V gene: TRBV5-4

CDR3 protein: CASSLGDSFVVTDTQYF
CDR3 DNA: TGTGCCAGCAGCTTGGGGGACTCGTTCGTTGTTACAGATACGCAGTATTTT
J gene: TRBJ2-3
D gene: -
clone size: -
V gene: TRBV7-9

CDR3 protein: CASSPPGSGETQYF
CDR3 DNA: TGTGCCAGCTCACCCCCGGGAAGTGGGGAGACCCAGTACTTC
J gene: TRBJ2-5
D gene: -
clone size: -
V gene: TRBV18

CDR3 protein: CASSPPRGMSYNSPLHF
CDR3 DNA: TGTGCCAGCTCACCACCGCGGGGGATGTCCTATAATTCACCCCTCCACTTT
J gene: TRBJ1-6
D gene: -
clone size: -
V gene: TRBV18

CDR3 protein: CASSTPGTGGQNIQYF
CDR3 DNA: TGTGCCAGTAGTACGCCGGGGACAGGGGGCCAAAACATTCAGTACTTC
J gene: TRBJ2-4
D gene: TRBD1
clone size: -
V gene: TRBV19

CDR3 protein: CASSQSPRLAGGSYNEQFF
CDR3 DNA: TGCGCCAGCAGTCAATCGCCCCGTCTAGCGGGAGGCTCCTACAATGAGCAGTTCTTC
J gene: TRBJ2-1
D gene: TRBD2
clone size: -
V gene: TRBV23-1

CDR3 protein: CASSPGLANEQYF
CDR3 DNA: TGTGCCAGCAGCCCGGGACTAGCGAACGAGCAGTACTTC
J gene: TRBJ2-7
D gene: TRBD2
clone size: -
V gene: TRBV7-8

CDR3 protein: CASSLKGAGEQYF
CDR3 DNA: TGTGCCAGCAGCTTGAAGGGTGCGGGCGAGCAGTACTTC
J gene: TRBJ2-7
D gene: -
clone size: -
V gene: TRBV7-9

CDR3 protein: CASSLDAGSDGYTF
CDR3 DNA: TGTGCCAGCAGCTTAGATGCAGGGTCGGATGGCTACACCTTC
J gene: TRBJ1-2
D gene: -
clone size: once
V gene: TRBV7-9

CDR3 protein: CASSQALTAYGYTF
CDR3 DNA: TGTGCCAGCAGCCAAGCCCTGACAGCCTATGGCTACACCTTC
J gene: TRBJ1-2
D gene: -
clone size: -
V gene: TRBV4-2